This T cell receptor beta chain emerged from a study of identical twins. Overall study findings and caveats: It was cross-sectional statistical analysis, not following the same donors, that the conclusions relied on.

Each donor was a healthy Caucasian. One entry per CDR3 protein, called by TCRdb with MiXCR from the 5' RACE reads. The profile shows 700,000 or so distinct CDR3 sequences, 8% to 9% of them singletons. Note on this clonotype: Antigen unknown.

This CDR3 contains 16 residues. J lost 6 bases, V lost 3 bases, and 8 bases had no gene match. A further study also used this sample, focusing on yellow fever vaccine responses in identical twins. That paper adds: In identical twins, vaccine T cell responses appeared partly shared and partly individual.

Sequenced input: PBMCs. The chain is built from TRBV12-3 or TRBV12-4 and TRBJ2-1; the match to TRBD1 covers 10 bases. This sequence was found in a woman aged 18 to 35 in good health. The CDR3: CASSFSTGGKGNEQFF. The CDR3 region has the DNA TGTGCCAGCAGTTTCTCGACAGGGGGCAAGGGCAATGAGCAGTTCTTC.